These 4 T cell receptor beta chains were sequenced from one sample in a study of cytomegalovirus exposure and HLA in healthy donors. In the PCR, 60 Vbeta and 13 Jbeta primers were used. Data came from immunoSEQ multiplex PCR; TCRdb stores just in-frame clones and leaves some out. The sample carries about 140,000 clones, 60% to 80% recorded once. The sequenced material came from PBMCs. All receptors derive from a female donor in good health and CMV-seronegative.

This chain connects TRBV19 to TRBJ2-7, with 7 nucleotides matching TRBD1. Germline CDR1 LNHDA, CDR2 SQIVND (reference sequence). V gave up 1 base and J gave up 3 bases; unmatched junction bases: 6. The CDR3 has 15 residues. The CDR3 sequence: CASSIVGQQIYEQYF. DNA for the CDR3: TGTGCCAGTAGTATAGTGGGACAGCAAATCTACGAGCAGTACTTC.

CDR3 residues: CASRYTGSVVTEAFF. The CDR3 DNA is TGTGCCAGCAGGTACACGGGATCAGTCGTCACTGAAGCTTTCTTT. The V and J genes are TRBV6-1 and TRBJ1-1; D gene ambiguous. Trimming removed 6 bases from V and 4 bases from J, with 18 bases in between. The CDR3 totals 15 residues. Germline V gene data show CDR1 as MNHNS and CDR2 as SASEGT.

CDR3 sequence: CASSHSEGNEQYF. DNA for the CDR3: TGTGCCAGCAGCCACTCCGAGGGTAACGAGCAGTACTTC. V and J are TRBV5-4 and TRBJ2-5; perhaps TRBD2 as D (5 bases). The J call may be incorrect, as the DNA end agrees better with TRBJ2-7. CDR1 is SGHNT and CDR2 is YYREEE in the germline V gene (reference sequence). The CDR3 spans 13 residues.

The gene calls are TRBV18 and TRBJ2-7, with unresolved D. V lost 3 bases to trimming and J lost 7 bases, with 13 bases between them. Germline V gene lookup returns CDR1 KGHSH and CDR2 LQKENI. The CDR3 covers 13 residues. The CDR3: CASSPPHAYEQYF. The DNA of the CDR3 is TGTGCCAGCTCACCCCCTCACGCGTATGAGCAGTACTTC.